One and the same sample provided the 10 T cell receptor beta chains below, sequenced in a study of blood T cell repertoires in COVID-19. Method: immunoSEQ multiplex PCR; TCRdb's copy keeps in-frame clones and lacks some. The sample contains about 120,000 clones, approximately 86% of which appear only once. Material: peripheral blood. The receptors here all came from a human donor in a cohort sampled during active COVID-19.

The chain combines TRBV19 with TRBJ1-2, with a possible D match to TRBD1 (5 bases). CDR1 and CDR2 (germline): LNHDA, SQIVND (reference sequence). The V gene lost 5 bases and the J gene lost 5 bases, with 12 bases spanning the gap. This CDR3 has 13 residues. CDR3 nucleotide sequence: TGTGCCAGTAGTCCCCGGGGGGGGTATGGCTACACCTTC. It codes for CASSPRGGYGYTF.

The chain combines TRBV3-1 (or the pseudogene TRBV3-2) with TRBJ2-7; TRBD1 matches at 10 bases. The V segment lost 1 base and the J segment 4 bases; nucleotides outside the gene matches: 4. This CDR3 has 15 amino acids. Germline lookup yields CDR1 LGHDT and CDR2 YNNKEL (reference sequence). CDR3 sequence (DNA): TGTGCCAGCAGCCAAGTACCGGGACAGGGGTACGAGCAGTACTTC. As protein: CASSQVPGQGYEQYF.

The chain recombines TRBV11-3 with TRBJ1-4, with no clear D. V was pared by 5 bases and J by 5 bases, with 12 bases between. The CDR3 covers 14 residues. Per the germline V gene, CDR1 is SGHNT and CDR2 is YENEEA. CDR3 region: CASSEGVGNEKLFF. The CDR3 DNA is TGTGCCAGCAGCGAGGGAGTGGGGAATGAAAAACTGTTTTTT.

V is TRBV5-1 and J is TRBJ1-1; TRBD1 matches at 9 bases. CDR3 length equals 18 residues. In germline, CDR1 is SGHRS, CDR2 YFSETQ. The trim removed 5 bases at V and 0 bases at J, leaving 14 bases unmatched. CDR3 in DNA: TGCGCCAGCAGATCATTGCGGGGGACAGGGAATATGAACACTGAAGCTTTCTTT. It translates to CASRSLRGTGNMNTEAFF. Full variable domain (rest looked up from reference TRBV5-1 and TRBJ1-1): KAGVTQTPRYLIKTRGQQVTLSCSPISGHRSVSWYQQTPGQGLQFLFEYFSETQRNKGNFPGRFSGRQFSNSRSEMNVSTLELGDSALYLCASRSLRGTGNMNTEAFFGQGTRLTVV.

The genes are TRBV3-1 (or the pseudogene TRBV3-2) and TRBJ2-2; D gene uncertain. V was cut by 4 bases and J by 3 bases, with 3 bases left in between. Per the germline V gene, CDR1 is LGHDT and CDR2 is YNNKEL (reference sequence). The CDR3 has 12 residues. This CDR3 reads CASSLYTGELFF. The CDR3 bases are TGTGCCAGCAGCCTCTACACCGGGGAGCTGTTTTTT.

This clone was seen only a few times. The chain links TRBV20-1 to TRBJ1-1; no definite D call. CDR1 is DFQATT, CDR2 SNEGSKA, per germline (reference sequence). Trimming took off 6 bases at V and 0 bases at J, with 5 bases between the two ends. The CDR3 extends over 11 amino acids. CDR3 residues: CSAHMNTEAFF. As DNA, the CDR3 is TGCAGTGCGCACATGAACACTGAAGCTTTCTTT.

The rearrangement joins TRBV24-1 to TRBJ2-1; TRBD2 agrees at 8 bases. The germline V gene has CDR1 KGHDR and CDR2 SFDVKD. This CDR3 has 17 amino acids. J gave up 5 bases and V 5 bases, and 13 bases lay outside the gene matches. In nucleotides, the CDR3 is TGTGCCACCAGTGGGGCGGGAGGAGTTTCGAGTGACAATGAGCAGTTCTTC. Translating gives CATSGAGGVSSDNEQFF.

J is TRBJ1-1 and V is TRBV6-4; possibly TRBD1 for D (5 bases). The CDR3 runs to 14 residues. V lost 4 bases and J lost 3, with 12 bases in between. Germline CDR1 and CDR2: MRHNA and SNTAGT. The CDR3 DNA sequence: TGTGCCAGCAGTGTTTGGGGGGGGGACACTGAAGCTTTCTTT. Translating gives CASSVWGGDTEAFF.

This chain uses TRBV5-1 with TRBJ2-2; 8 nucleotides align to TRBD1. Trimming removed 4 bases from V and 1 base from J; junction bases left unmatched: 12. The CDR3 totals 18 residues. Germline CDR1 SGHRS, CDR2 YFSETQ. The CDR3: CASSEVPATGVNTGELFF. CDR3 DNA: TGCGCCAGCAGCGAAGTACCGGCGACAGGGGTGAACACCGGGGAGCTGTTTTTT.

This chain links TRBV10-1 with TRBJ2-3, with TRBD2 matching over 8 bases. Germline lookup yields CDR1 WNHNN and CDR2 SYGVQD (reference sequence). The CDR3 sequence is 15 residues long. V was clipped by 3 bases and J by 3 bases; unmatched bases: 5. CDR3 bases: TGCGCCAGCAGTGACCGGGGGGGGCGTACAGATACGCAGTATTTT. As protein: CASSDRGGRTDTQYF.